The 24 T cell receptor beta chains reported below all come from one sample, sequenced in a study of blood T cell repertoires in COVID-19. Assay: immunoSEQ multiplex PCR; the TCRdb copy retains only in-frame clones and omits some. The profile shows 110,000 to 150,000 clones, over 70% of them singletons. The source material was peripheral blood. The receptors come from a human donor in a cohort sampled during active COVID-19.

The chain joins TRBV19 to TRBJ1-6, with 9 bases aligning to TRBD1. The CDR3 has 14 residues. Per germline, CDR1 LNHDA and CDR2 SQIVND (reference sequence). V shed 5 bases, J shed 7 bases, and the junction held 3 bases outside the gene matches. In nucleotides, the CDR3 is TGTGCCAGTAGTGACGGACAGGGGAATTCACCCCTCCACTTT. This gives the protein CASSDGQGNSPLHF.

The chain combines TRBV19 with TRBJ1-1, with D perhaps matching TRBD1 (6 bases). Germline CDR1 reads LNHDA; CDR2 reads SQIVND (reference sequence). The CDR3 contains 14 residues. Between the trimmed V and J ends, which lost 6 bases and 4 bases, there was a span of 15 bases. The CDR3: CASREIQGVTEAFF. CDR3 DNA sequence: TGTGCCAGTAGGGAAATACAGGGTGTCACTGAAGCTTTCTTT.

In DNA, the CDR3 is TGTGCCAGCAGCGGAACAGGGGGATACAATGAGCAGTTCTTC. Residues: CASSGTGGYNEQFF. The chain recombines TRBV7-3 with TRBJ2-1; 8 bases align to TRBD1. J lost 4 bases, V lost 5 bases, and 4 bases had no gene match. The CDR3 has 14 residues. CDR1 SGHTA and CDR2 FQGTGA come from the germline V gene.

The chain combines TRBV6-5 with TRBJ1-1; no reliable D call. The CDR3 has 12 amino acids. The germline gives CDR1 MNHEY, CDR2 SVGAGI. The V end lost 8 bases, the J end lost 6 bases, and 13 bases lay between the germline ends. The CDR3 nucleotides are TGTGCCAGCCTTAACCCGGGGTCTGAAGCTTTCTTT. This gives the protein CASLNPGSEAFF.

CDR3 sequence reads: CASSIGQVFNEKLFF. The CDR3 DNA follows: TGTGCCAGTAGTATCGGACAAGTCTTTAATGAAAAACTGTTTTTT. The rearrangement links TRBV19 to TRBJ1-4; TRBD1 is a possible D gene (5 bases). The CDR3 has 15 amino acids. Germline V CDR1 and CDR2: LNHDA, SQIVND (reference sequence). V lost 3 bases and J 4 bases, leaving 12 bases between the germline ends.

This clone occurred once. The CDR3 region is CASSLAGGSLGEQFF. Written as DNA, the CDR3 is TGCGCCAGCAGCTTGGCAGGCGGGTCTCTGGGTGAGCAGTTCTTC. The genes are TRBV5-1 and TRBJ2-1, with D perhaps matching TRBD2 (5 bases). The CDR3 is 15 amino acids. Between the trimmed V and J ends, which lost 0 bases and 9 bases, there was a span of 16 bases. Germline V gene sequence: CDR1 SGHRS, CDR2 YFSETQ.

V and J are TRBV6-5 and TRBJ2-1, with TRBD1 matching over 8 bases. V was clipped by 6 bases and J by 4 bases; unmatched bases: 5. The CDR3 runs to 14 residues. Germline CDR1 and CDR2: MNHEY and SVGAGI. This CDR3 is CASRTQGVYNEQFF. CDR3 DNA: TGTGCCAGCAGGACACAGGGGGTTTACAATGAGCAGTTCTTC.

The rearrangement uses TRBV12-3 or TRBV12-4 and TRBJ1-5, with no clear D. CDR3 length: 11 amino acids. Trimming took 6 bases from V and 12 from J, leaving 12 bases between them. CDR3 nucleotides: TGTGCCAGCAGGCTAAATGTTGTCCAGCATTTT. Its translation is CASRLNVVQHF.

V usage is TRBV19 and J usage is TRBJ1-1, with TRBD1 as a possible D gene (5 bases). The CDR3 is 14 residues long. Germline CDR1 is LNHDA and CDR2 is SQIVND (reference sequence). The V end lost 7 bases, the J end lost 1 base, and 13 bases lay between the germline ends. The CDR3 reads CASKEKGRNTEAFF. In nucleotides, the CDR3 is TGTGCCAGTAAGGAGAAGGGGCGGAACACTGAAGCTTTCTTT. The full variable domain, its missing parts supplied by reference TRBV19 and TRBJ1-1, is DGGITQSPKYLFRKEGQNVTLSCEQNLNHDAMYWYRQDPGQGLRLIYYSQIVNDFQKGDIAEGYSVSREKKESFPLTVTSAQKNPTAFYLCASKEKGRNTEAFFGQGTRLTVV.

This chain connects TRBV5-6 to TRBJ2-2; D not resolved. V lost 3 bases and J lost 8, with 5 bases in between. The length of the CDR3 is 11 residues. CDR1 SGHDT and CDR2 YYEEEE come from the germline V gene. In DNA, the CDR3 is TGTGCCAGCAGCTCTCTTGGGGAGCTGTTTTTT. Its protein is CASSSLGELFF.

The V call is TRBV5-1, the J call TRBJ2-5, with 12 positions matching TRBD2. The CDR3 extends over 17 amino acids. Germline values: CDR1 SGHRS, CDR2 YFSETQ. After removal of 2 bases from V and 5 bases from J, the junction contained 10 bases not matched to a gene. The CDR3 spells CASSFASSGRAGETQYF. In nucleotides, the CDR3 is TGCGCCAGCAGCTTCGCGTCTAGCGGGAGGGCCGGGGAGACCCAGTACTTC.

The chain links TRBV24-1 to TRBJ2-3, with 10 bases aligning to TRBD2. Germline V gives CDR1 KGHDR, CDR2 SFDVKD. The trim removed 12 bases at V and 3 bases at J, leaving 8 bases unmatched. This CDR3 has 14 residues. The CDR3 spells CAVQREGLTDTQYF. The CDR3 nucleotides read TGTGCCGTCCAGCGGGAGGGGTTGACAGATACGCAGTATTTT.

This clone was recorded once. V and J are TRBV7-2 and TRBJ2-7; 10 bases fit TRBD2. The CDR3 extends over 14 amino acids. The V gene's germline CDR1 is SGHTA and CDR2 FQGNSA. The V gene end was trimmed by 3 bases and the J gene end by 5 bases; junction bases not matched to a gene: 4. CDR3 sequence: CASSFSSGSHEQYV. CDR3 coding DNA: TGTGCCAGCAGCTTTTCTAGCGGGAGCCACGAGCAGTACGTC.

The chain has TRBV7-7 and TRBJ2-5; TRBD1 agrees at 10 bases. This CDR3 is built from 15 residues. Germline-derived CDR1 and CDR2 are SSHAT and FNYEAQ (reference sequence). Trimming took 3 bases from V and 2 from J; bases not matched to a gene: 3. CDR3 protein: CASSLGQGRQETQYF. The CDR3 bases are TGTGCCAGCAGCTTGGGACAGGGGAGGCAAGAGACCCAGTACTTC.

The sample holds one count of this clone. This rearrangement joins TRBV5-8 to TRBJ1-1; a possible D gene is TRBD1 (5 bases). The CDR3 extends over 15 amino acids. V dropped 0 bases and J dropped 2 bases, with 11 bases sitting between them. From germline, CDR1 is SGHTS and CDR2 YDEGEE. The CDR3 reads CASSLDQGGNTEAFF. In nucleotides, the CDR3 is TGTGCCAGCAGCTTGGACCAGGGAGGCAACACTGAAGCTTTCTTT.

The chain couples TRBV28 to TRBJ1-5, with D tentatively TRBD1 (5 bases). Germline loops: CDR1 MDHEN, CDR2 SYDVKM. This CDR3 contains 15 residues. Trimming stripped 6 bases from V and 4 bases from J, with 16 bases between. This CDR3 reads CASRGEGIQNQPQHF. Written as DNA, the CDR3 is TGTGCCAGCAGAGGGGAGGGAATCCAAAATCAGCCCCAGCATTTT.

The chain links TRBV7-2 to TRBJ2-2; 7 nucleotides agree with TRBD1. J gave up 7 bases and V 2 bases, and 7 bases lay outside the gene matches. CDR3 size: 15 residues. The germline CDR1 and CDR2 sequences are SGHTA and FQGNSA. CDR3: CASSLMTGSYGELFF. The CDR3 DNA reads TGTGCCAGCAGCTTAATGACAGGGTCCTACGGGGAGCTGTTTTTT.

This chain connects TRBV18 to TRBJ2-3, with unresolved D. Germline assignment: CDR1 KGHSH and CDR2 LQKENI. This CDR3 region has 12 residues. V was trimmed by 8 bases and J by 3 bases, leaving 9 bases between them. CDR3 sequence reads: CASTRRTDTQYF. The CDR3 bases are TGTGCCAGCACCCGTCGGACAGATACGCAGTATTTT.

The chain has TRBV3-1 (or the pseudogene TRBV3-2) and TRBJ1-2, with TRBD1 matching over 9 bases. The CDR3 runs to 15 residues. Trimming removed 2 bases from V and 8 bases from J; junction bases left unmatched: 9. Germline CDR1 and CDR2: LGHDT and YNNKEL (reference sequence). In DNA form, the CDR3 reads TGTGCCAGCAGCCAAACGGACAGGGGCCCCAGGGGCTACACCTTC. The encoded protein is CASSQTDRGPRGYTF.

The chain recombines TRBV7-2 with TRBJ2-3, with 7 bases identical to TRBD2. V lost 6 bases to trimming and J lost 5 bases; unmatched junction nucleotides: 14. CDR3 length equals 16 residues. Per germline, CDR1 SGHTA and CDR2 FQGNSA. This CDR3 reads CASSENSGIIVDTQYF. The CDR3 coding sequence is TGTGCCAGCAGTGAAAACAGCGGGATCATAGTAGATACGCAGTATTTT.

This chain connects TRBV15 to TRBJ1-4, with 7 bases identical to TRBD1. The V gene's germline CDR1 is LNHNV and CDR2 YYDKDF (reference sequence). CDR3 length: 14 residues. The V gene end was trimmed by 0 bases and the J gene end by 5 bases; junction bases not matched to a gene: 0. CDR3 in DNA: TGTGCCACCAGCAGAGAAGGGGGCAATGAAAAACTGTTTTTT. It translates to CATSREGGNEKLFF.

This sequence joins TRBV24-1 and TRBJ2-3; 8 nucleotides match TRBD1. V shed 5 bases, J shed 6 bases, and the junction held 9 bases outside the gene matches. Germline V gene sequence: CDR1 KGHDR, CDR2 SFDVKD. CDR3 length: 15 residues. CDR3 amino acids: CATSGGQGLSDTQYF. The CDR3 region has the DNA TGTGCCACCAGTGGCGGACAGGGACTTTCGGATACGCAGTATTTT.

The rearrangement joins TRBV19 to TRBJ2-1, with 7 bases matching TRBD2. CDR3 length equals 15 residues. Germline values: CDR1 LNHDA, CDR2 SQIVND (reference sequence). The trim removed 9 bases at V and 4 bases at J, leaving 12 bases unmatched. CDR3 in DNA: TGTGCCAGCTCGAAGAGGCGGGAGTCATACAATGAGCAGTTCTTC. This sequence encodes CASSKRRESYNEQFF.

The CDR3 DNA reads TGTGCCAGCGCCAGACACCTGAACACTGAAGCTTTCTTT. It codes for CASARHLNTEAFF. The chain employs TRBV7-2 and TRBJ1-1, with D hard to call. The germline gives CDR1 SGHTA, CDR2 FQGNSA. The CDR3 runs to 13 residues. V lost 8 bases and J lost 0, with 10 bases in between.